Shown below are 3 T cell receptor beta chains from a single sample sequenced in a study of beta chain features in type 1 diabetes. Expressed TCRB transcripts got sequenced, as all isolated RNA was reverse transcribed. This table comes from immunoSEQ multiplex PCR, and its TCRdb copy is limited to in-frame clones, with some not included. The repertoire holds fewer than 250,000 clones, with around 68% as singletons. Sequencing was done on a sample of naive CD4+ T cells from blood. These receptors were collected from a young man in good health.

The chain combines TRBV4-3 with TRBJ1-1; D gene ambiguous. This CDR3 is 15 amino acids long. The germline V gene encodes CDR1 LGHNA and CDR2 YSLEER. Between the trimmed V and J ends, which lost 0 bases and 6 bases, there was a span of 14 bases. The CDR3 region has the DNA TGCGCCAGCAGCCAAGATAGTACTAAAGTGGCTGAAGCTTTCTTT. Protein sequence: CASSQDSTKVAEAFF.

CDR3 nucleotide sequence: TGTGCCTGGAGTGAGCCAGGGACCAGGGCGGAGACCCAGTACTTC. Translating gives CAWSEPGTRAETQYF. The chain has TRBV30 and TRBJ2-5, with D perhaps matching TRBD1 or TRBD2 (5 bases each). From germline, CDR1 is GTSNPN and CDR2 SVGIG (reference sequence). This CDR3 contains 15 residues. V shed 1 base and J shed 5 bases, with 17 bases lying between them.

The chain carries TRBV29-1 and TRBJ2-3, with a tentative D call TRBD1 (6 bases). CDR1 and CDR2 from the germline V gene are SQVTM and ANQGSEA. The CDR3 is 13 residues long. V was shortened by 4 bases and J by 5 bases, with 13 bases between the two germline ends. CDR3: CSVGAGAGDTQYF. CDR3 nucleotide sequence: TGCAGCGTTGGTGCAGGGGCTGGAGATACGCAGTATTTT.